This T cell receptor (beta chain) was sequenced in a study of Graves' ophthalmopathy and Graves' hyperthyroidism. This clonotype occurred many times. Unmatched junction bases numbered 3, after V lost 5 bases and J lost 4 bases. The CDR3 covers 15 residues. Germline V CDR1 and CDR2: ENHRY, SYGVKD. Amplification targeted the TCR beta CDR3 regions, with RNA transcripts as the source material. HTBI primers were employed in first-round RT-PCR, then a second-round multiplex PCR followed. MiXCR, applied by TCRdb to the multiplex PCR reads, yields one record per CDR3 protein. Of roughly 1.1 million distinct CDR3 sequences listed, about two fifths are singletons.

The sequenced material came from peripheral blood or thyroid tissue (not recorded which). The sequence derives from an adult man with Graves' hyperthyroidism. V and J are TRBV10-3 and TRBJ1-6, with 9 nucleotides matching TRBD1. The CDR3 nucleotides read TGTGCCATCAGTCGGGGACAGGGTTATAATTCACCCCTCCACTTT. Translation gives CAISRGQGYNSPLHF.